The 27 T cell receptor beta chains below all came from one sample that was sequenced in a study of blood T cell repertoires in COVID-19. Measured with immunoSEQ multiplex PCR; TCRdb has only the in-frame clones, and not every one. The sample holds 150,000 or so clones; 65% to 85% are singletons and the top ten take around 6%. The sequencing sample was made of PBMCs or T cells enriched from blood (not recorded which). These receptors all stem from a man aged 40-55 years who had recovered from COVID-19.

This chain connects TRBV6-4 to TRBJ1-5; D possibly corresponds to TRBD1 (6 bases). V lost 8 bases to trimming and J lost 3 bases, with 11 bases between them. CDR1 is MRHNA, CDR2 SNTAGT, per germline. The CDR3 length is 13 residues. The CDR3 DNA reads TGTGCCAGCGCACAGGGATCCAATCAGCCCCAGCATTTT. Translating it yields CASAQGSNQPQHF.

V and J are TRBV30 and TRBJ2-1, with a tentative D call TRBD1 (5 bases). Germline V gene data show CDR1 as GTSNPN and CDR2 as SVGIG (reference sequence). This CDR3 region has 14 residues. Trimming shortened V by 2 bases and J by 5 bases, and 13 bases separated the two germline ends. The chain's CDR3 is CAWSFWGYDNEQFF. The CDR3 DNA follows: TGTGCCTGGAGTTTTTGGGGCTATGACAATGAGCAGTTCTTC.

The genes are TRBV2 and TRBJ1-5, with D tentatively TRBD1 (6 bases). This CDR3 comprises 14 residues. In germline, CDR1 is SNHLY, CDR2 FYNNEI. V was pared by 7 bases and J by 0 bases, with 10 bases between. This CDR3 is CASKQGYSNQPQHF. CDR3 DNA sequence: TGTGCCAGCAAGCAGGGGTATAGCAATCAGCCCCAGCATTTT.

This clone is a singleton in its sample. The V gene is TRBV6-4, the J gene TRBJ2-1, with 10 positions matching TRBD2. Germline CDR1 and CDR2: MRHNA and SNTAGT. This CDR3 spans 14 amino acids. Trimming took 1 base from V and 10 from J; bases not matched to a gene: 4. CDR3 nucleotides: TGTGCCAGCAGTGACTTAGCGGGGGGAGACGAGCAGTTCTTC. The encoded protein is CASSDLAGGDEQFF.

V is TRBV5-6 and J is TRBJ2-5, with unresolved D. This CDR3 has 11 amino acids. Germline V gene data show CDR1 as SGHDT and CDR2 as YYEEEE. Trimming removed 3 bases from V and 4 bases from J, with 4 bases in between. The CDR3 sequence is CASSSRETQYF. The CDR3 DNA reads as TGTGCCAGCAGCTCCAGAGAGACCCAGTACTTC.

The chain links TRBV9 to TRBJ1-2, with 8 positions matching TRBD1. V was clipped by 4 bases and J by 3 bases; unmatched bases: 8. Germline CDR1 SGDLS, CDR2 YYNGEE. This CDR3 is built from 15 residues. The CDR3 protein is CASSFQDRADYGYTF. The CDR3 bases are TGTGCCAGCAGCTTCCAGGACAGGGCTGACTATGGCTACACCTTC.

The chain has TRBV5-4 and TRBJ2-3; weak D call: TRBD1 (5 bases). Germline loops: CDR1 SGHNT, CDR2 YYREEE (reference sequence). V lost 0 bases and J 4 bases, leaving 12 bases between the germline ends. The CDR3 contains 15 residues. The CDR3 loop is CASSLDRGGADTQYF. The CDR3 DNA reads TGTGCCAGCAGCTTGGATAGGGGTGGGGCAGATACGCAGTATTTT.

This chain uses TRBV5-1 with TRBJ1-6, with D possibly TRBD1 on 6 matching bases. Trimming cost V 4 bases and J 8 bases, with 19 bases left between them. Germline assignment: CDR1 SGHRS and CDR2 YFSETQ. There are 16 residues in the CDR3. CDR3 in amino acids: CASSRVQGFDDSPLHF. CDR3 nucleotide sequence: TGCGCCAGCAGCAGAGTACAGGGTTTCGATGATTCACCCCTCCACTTT. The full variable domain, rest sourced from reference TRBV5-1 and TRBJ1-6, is KAGVTQTPRYLIKTRGQQVTLSCSPISGHRSVSWYQQTPGQGLQFLFEYFSETQRNKGNFPGRFSGRQFSNSRSEMNVSTLELGDSALYLCASSRVQGFDDSPLHFGNGTRLTVT.

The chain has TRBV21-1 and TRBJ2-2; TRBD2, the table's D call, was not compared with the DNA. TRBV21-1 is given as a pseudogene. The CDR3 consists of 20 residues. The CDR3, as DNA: TGTGCCAGCAGCAAAACGAGGAGTGTTCGAGCGGGGGGGCCGAGCGGGGAGCTGTTTTTT. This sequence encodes CASSKTRSVRAGGPSGELFF.

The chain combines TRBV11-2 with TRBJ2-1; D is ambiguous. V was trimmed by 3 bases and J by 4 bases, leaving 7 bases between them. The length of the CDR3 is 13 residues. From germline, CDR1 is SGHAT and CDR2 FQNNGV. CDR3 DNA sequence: TGTGCCAGCAGCTTCGTAGCTTACAATGAGCAGTTCTTC. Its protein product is CASSFVAYNEQFF.

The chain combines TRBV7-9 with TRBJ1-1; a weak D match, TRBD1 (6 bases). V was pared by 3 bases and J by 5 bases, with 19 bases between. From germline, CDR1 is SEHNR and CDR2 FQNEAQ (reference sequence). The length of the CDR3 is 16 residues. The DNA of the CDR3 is TGTGCCAGCAGCTTTGCCAGGGGATATAGGGGGACTGAAGCTTTCTTT. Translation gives CASSFARGYRGTEAFF.

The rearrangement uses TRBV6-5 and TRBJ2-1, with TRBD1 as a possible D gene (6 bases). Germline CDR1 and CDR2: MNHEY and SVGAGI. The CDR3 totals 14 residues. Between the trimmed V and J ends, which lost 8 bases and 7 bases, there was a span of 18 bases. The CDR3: CASEWKQGRNEQFF. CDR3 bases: TGTGCCAGCGAATGGAAACAGGGAAGGAATGAGCAGTTCTTC.

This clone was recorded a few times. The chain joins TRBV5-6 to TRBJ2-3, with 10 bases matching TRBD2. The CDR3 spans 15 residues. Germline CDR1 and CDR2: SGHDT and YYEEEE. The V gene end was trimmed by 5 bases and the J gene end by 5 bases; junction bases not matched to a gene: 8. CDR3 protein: CASRPTSGAVDTQYF. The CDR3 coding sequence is TGTGCCAGCAGGCCCACTAGCGGGGCAGTAGATACGCAGTATTTT. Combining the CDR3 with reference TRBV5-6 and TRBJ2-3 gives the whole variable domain DAGVTQSPTHLIKTRGQQVTLRCSPKSGHDTVSWYQQALGQGPQFIFQYYEEEERQRGNFPDRFSGHQFPNYSSELNVNALLLGDSALYLCASRPTSGAVDTQYFGPGTRLTVL.

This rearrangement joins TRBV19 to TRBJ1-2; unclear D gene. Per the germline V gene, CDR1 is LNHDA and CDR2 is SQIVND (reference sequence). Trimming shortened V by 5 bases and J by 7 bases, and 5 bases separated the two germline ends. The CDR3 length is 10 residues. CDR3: CASSRGGYTF. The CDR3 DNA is TGTGCCAGTAGTCGGGGTGGCTACACCTTC.

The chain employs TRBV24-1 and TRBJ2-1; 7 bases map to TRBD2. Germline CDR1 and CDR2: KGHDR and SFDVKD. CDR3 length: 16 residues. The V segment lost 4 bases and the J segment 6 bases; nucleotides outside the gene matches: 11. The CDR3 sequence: CATSDPSGGWVNEQFF. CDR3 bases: TGTGCCACCAGTGACCCCTCCGGGGGGTGGGTCAATGAGCAGTTCTTC.

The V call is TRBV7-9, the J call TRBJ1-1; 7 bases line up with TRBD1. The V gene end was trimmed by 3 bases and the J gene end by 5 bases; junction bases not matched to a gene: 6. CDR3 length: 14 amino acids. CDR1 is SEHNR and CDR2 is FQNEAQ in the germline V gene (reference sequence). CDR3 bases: TGTGCCAGCAGCTTGGGGACACAGGGGACTGAAGCTTTCTTT. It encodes CASSLGTQGTEAFF. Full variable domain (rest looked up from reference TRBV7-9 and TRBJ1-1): DTGVSQNPRHKITKRGQNVTFRCDPISEHNRLYWYRQTLGQGPEFLTYFQNEAQLEKSRLLSDRFSAERPKGSFSTLEIQRTEQGDSAMYLCASSLGTQGTEAFFGQGTRLTVV.

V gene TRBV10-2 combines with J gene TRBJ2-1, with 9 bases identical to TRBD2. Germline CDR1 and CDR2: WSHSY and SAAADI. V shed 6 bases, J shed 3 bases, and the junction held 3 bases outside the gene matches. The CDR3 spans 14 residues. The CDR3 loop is CASRRTSDYNEQFF. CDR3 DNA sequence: TGCGCCAGCAGGAGGACTAGCGACTACAATGAGCAGTTCTTC.

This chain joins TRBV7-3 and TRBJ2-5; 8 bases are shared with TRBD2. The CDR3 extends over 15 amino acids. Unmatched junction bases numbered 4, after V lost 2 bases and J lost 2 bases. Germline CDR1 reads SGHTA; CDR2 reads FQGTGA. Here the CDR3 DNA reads TGTGCCAGCAGCTTAGGGTTAGCGGGGCAAGAGACCCAGTACTTC. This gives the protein CASSLGLAGQETQYF.

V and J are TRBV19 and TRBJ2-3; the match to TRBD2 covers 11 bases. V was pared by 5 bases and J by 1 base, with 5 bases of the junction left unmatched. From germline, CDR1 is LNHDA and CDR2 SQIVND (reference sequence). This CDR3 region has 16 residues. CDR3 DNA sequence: TGTGCCAGTAGTTCGAAGACTAGCGGGGGCACAGATACGCAGTATTTT. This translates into CASSSKTSGGTDTQYF.

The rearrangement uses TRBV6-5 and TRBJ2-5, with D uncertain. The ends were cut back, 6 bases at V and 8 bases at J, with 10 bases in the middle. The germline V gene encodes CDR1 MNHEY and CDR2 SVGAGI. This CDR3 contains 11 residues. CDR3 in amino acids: CASRRSYTQYF. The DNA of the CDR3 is TGTGCCAGCAGGCGAAGTTATACCCAGTACTTC.

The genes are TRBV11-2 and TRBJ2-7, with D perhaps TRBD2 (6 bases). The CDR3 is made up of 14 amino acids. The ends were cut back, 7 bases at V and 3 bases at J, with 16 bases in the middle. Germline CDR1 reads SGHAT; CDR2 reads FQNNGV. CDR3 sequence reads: CASTPLGGDYEQYF. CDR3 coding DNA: TGTGCCAGCACCCCTTTGGGCGGGGACTACGAGCAGTACTTC.

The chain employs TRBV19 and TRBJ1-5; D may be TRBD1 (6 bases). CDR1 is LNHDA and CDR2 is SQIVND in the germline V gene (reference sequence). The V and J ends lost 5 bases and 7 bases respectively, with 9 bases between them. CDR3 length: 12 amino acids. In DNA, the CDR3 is TGTGCCAGTAGTCTTCAGGGGCAGCCCCAGCATTTT. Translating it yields CASSLQGQPQHF.

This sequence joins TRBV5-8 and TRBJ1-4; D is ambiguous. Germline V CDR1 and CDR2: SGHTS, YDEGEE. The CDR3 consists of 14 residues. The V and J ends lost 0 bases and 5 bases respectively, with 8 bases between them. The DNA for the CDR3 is TGTGCCAGCAGCTTGGACAGCATGAATGAAAAACTGTTTTTT. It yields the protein CASSLDSMNEKLFF.

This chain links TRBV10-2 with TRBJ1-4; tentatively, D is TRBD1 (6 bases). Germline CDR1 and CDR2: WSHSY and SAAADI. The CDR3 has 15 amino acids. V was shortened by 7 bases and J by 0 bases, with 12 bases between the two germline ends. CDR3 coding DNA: TGCGCCAGCACCCGACAGGTCCCAACTAATGAAAAACTGTTTTTT. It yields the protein CASTRQVPTNEKLFF.

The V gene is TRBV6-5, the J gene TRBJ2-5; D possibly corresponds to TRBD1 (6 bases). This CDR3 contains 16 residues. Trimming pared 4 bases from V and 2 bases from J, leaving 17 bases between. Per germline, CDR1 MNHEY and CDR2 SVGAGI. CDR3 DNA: TGTGCCAGCAGTTCATTTGGCGACAGGAGTCAAGAGACCCAGTACTTC. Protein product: CASSSFGDRSQETQYF.

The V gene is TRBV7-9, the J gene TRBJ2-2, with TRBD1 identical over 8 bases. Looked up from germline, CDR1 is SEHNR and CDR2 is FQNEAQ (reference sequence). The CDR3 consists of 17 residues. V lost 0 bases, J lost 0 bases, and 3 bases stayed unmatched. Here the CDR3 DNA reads TGTGCCAGCAGCTTAGCTCGGACAGGGTCGAACACCGGGGAGCTGTTTTTT. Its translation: CASSLARTGSNTGELFF.

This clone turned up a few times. The CDR3 loop reads CASSIGPSYGYTF. The CDR3 DNA sequence: TGTGCCAGTAGTATAGGGCCCAGCTATGGCTACACCTTC. V usage is TRBV19 and J usage is TRBJ1-2; D is ambiguous. This CDR3 spans 13 amino acids. Trimming took 1 base from V and 4 from J, leaving 7 bases between them. In germline, CDR1 is LNHDA, CDR2 SQIVND (reference sequence).